This paragraph reports one TCR beta chain. V lost 2 bases, J lost 0 bases, and 3 bases stayed unmatched. Germline loops: CDR1 MNHEY, CDR2 SVGEGT. The CDR3 loop spans 16 amino acids. This specimen belongs to a study of blood T cell repertoires in COVID-19. Measured with immunoSEQ multiplex PCR; TCRdb has only the in-frame clones, and not every one. This sample has 60,000 to 85,000 clones, with about 91% found just once. This rearrangement joins TRBV6-2 or TRBV6-3 to TRBJ2-7, with TRBD2 matching 11 bases. This receptor was obtained from a woman older than 75 with active or convalescent COVID-19. The sequenced sample was peripheral blood. CDR3 protein: CASSYLAGGFSYEQYF. In DNA form, the CDR3 reads TGTGCCAGCAGTTACCTAGCGGGAGGTTTCTCCTACGAGCAGTACTTC.